This T cell receptor (beta chain) was identified in a study of blood T cells in healthy people across ages. A sample-barcoded 5' primer and a J-beta primer mix were used in a second PCR of about 6 to 12 cycles. A 12-random-nucleotide template-switch adaptor tagged each cDNA molecule. Each sample yielded at least 3 million CDR3-containing paired-end reads. One entry per CDR3 protein, called by TCRdb with MiXCR from the 5' RACE reads. The sample has about a million distinct CDR3 sequences, roughly 50% seen once. Regarding the study as a whole: Fewer expanded clones and more diversity marked long-lived versus aged donors. As age increased, TCR beta diversity per million T cells fell in a roughly linear fashion.

This clonotype was detected only once. Its specificity is unknown. This TCR came from a man aged 25 to 40 in good health. The sequenced sample was blood.

DNA for the CDR3: TGTGCCTCCCGAGATGGGCCCAAGACCCAGTACTTC. Translated, it gives CASRDGPKTQYF. V usage is TRBV6-5 and J usage is TRBJ2-5, with D unclear. The CDR3 is 12 residues long. V lost 11 bases and J 6 bases, leaving 16 bases between the germline ends. Germline lookup yields CDR1 MNHEY and CDR2 SVGAGI.